The next 6 T cell receptor beta chains were all read from a single sample in a study of T cells in pancreatic ductal adenocarcinoma (dated by TCRdb to 2016 to 2017). Library generation was performed with the immunoSEQ multiplex PCR assay. TCRdb carries this immuneACCESS record with in-frame sequences only. Its versions omit some clonotypes, under half of them owing to an unresolved V gene in the studies checked, with the rest unexplained. The sample table holds around 94,000 clones, of which about 96% were seen once. Of the sample, about 3% is held by the ten largest clones. Pancreatic ductal adenocarcinoma patients who had undergone surgery without neoadjuvant therapy were selected. Sequenced sample: PBMCs. These receptors all stem from a human donor with pancreatic ductal adenocarcinoma.

The J gene is TRBJ2-7, the V gene TRBV14; no clear D. The CDR3 extends over 12 amino acids. From germline, CDR1 is SGHDN and CDR2 FVKESK. V was trimmed by 4 bases and J by 0 bases, leaving 4 bases between them. The CDR3 spells CASSRLSYEQYF. CDR3 DNA sequence: TGTGCCAGCAGCCGGCTCTCCTACGAGCAGTACTTC.

The chain carries TRBV19 and TRBJ2-3; TRBD2 aligns across 7 bases. Germline V lookup: CDR1 LNHDA, CDR2 SQIVND (reference sequence). This CDR3 spans 15 amino acids. Trimming cost V 8 bases and J 0 bases; bases outside gene matches: 8. The CDR3 DNA reads TGTGCCAGTGGCCTGGGGGGGTTGAGCACAGATACGCAGTATTTT. It is translated as CASGLGGLSTDTQYF.

The V gene is TRBV4-1, the J gene TRBJ2-7, with D perhaps matching TRBD1 (6 bases). V was shortened by 10 bases and J by 3 bases, with 16 bases between the two germline ends. This CDR3 comprises 13 residues. Germline V gene sequence: CDR1 MGHRA, CDR2 YSYEKL. The CDR3 region has the DNA TGCGCCACTTCCCGGACAGCCAGCTACGAGCAGTACTTC. Amino acids: CATSRTASYEQYF.

Note on this clone: Compared with germline, one end of the junction differs, possibly owing to a read error. The chain has TRBV7-7 and TRBJ2-5; D not resolved. This CDR3 region has 11 residues. From germline, CDR1 is SSHAT and CDR2 FNYEAQ (reference sequence). This CDR3 reads CASSSGETQYF. CDR3 sequence (DNA): TGTGCTAGCAGCTCCGGGGAGACCCAGTACTTC.

The J gene is TRBJ1-2, the V gene TRBV5-1; 7 bases line up with TRBD1. Trimming took 1 base from V and 8 from J; bases not matched to a gene: 5. The CDR3 totals 13 residues. Germline lookup yields CDR1 SGHRS and CDR2 YFSETQ. For the CDR3, the DNA is TGCGCCAGCAGCTTGACAGGGGTGGTCGGCTACACCTTC. It encodes CASSLTGVVGYTF.

The chain couples TRBV7-8 to TRBJ2-5; TRBD1 matches 7 bases. Trimming at V came to 5 bases and at J to 3 bases, leaving 6 bases not matched to a gene. The CDR3 totals 14 residues. CDR1 SGHVS and CDR2 FQNEAQ come from the germline V gene. CDR3: CASSTGTVEETQYF. DNA of the CDR3: TGTGCCAGCAGCACGGGGACAGTCGAAGAGACCCAGTACTTC.